These 8 T cell receptor beta chains originate from one sample sequenced in a study of CD8+ T cells in alopecia areata. The sample's treatment: oral pan-JAK inhibitor, 5-10 mg twice daily. After isolation, RNA underwent reverse transcription to generate cDNA as the sequencing template. Some clones are missing from TCRdb's copy, which holds only in-frame ones; the method was immunoSEQ multiplex PCR. The table records approximately 220,000 clones, around two fifths of them present only once. The material was CD4+ T cells sorted from blood, obtained at week 34, from a patient treated with tofacitinib. These receptors were taken from a human donor with alopecia areata.

The table lists this clone with a count of one. The rearrangement links TRBV30 to TRBJ2-3; 10 bases agree with TRBD2. Germline CDR1 reads GTSNPN; CDR2 reads SVGIG (reference sequence). The CDR3 is 17 amino acids. V shed 2 bases, J shed 3 bases, and the junction held 11 bases outside the gene matches. The CDR3 sequence: CAWSPAGTSGTTDTQYF. The CDR3 region has the DNA TGTGCCTGGAGTCCCGCGGGAACTAGCGGGACGACAGATACGCAGTATTTT.

V is TRBV20-1 and J is TRBJ1-5; tentative D call: TRBD1 (6 bases). V dropped 4 bases and J dropped 8 bases, with 9 bases sitting between them. This CDR3 spans 11 amino acids. The germline V gene encodes CDR1 DFQATT and CDR2 SNEGSKA (reference sequence). CDR3 in DNA: TGCAGTGCTAAACAGGGAGAGCCCCAGCATTTT. It specifies CSAKQGEPQHF.

The sample holds a few counts of this clone. The chain is built from TRBV7-9 and TRBJ1-1; no reliable D call. Deletions cut 2 bases from V and 6 bases from J, with 10 bases between. Germline V CDR1 and CDR2: SEHNR, FQNEAQ (reference sequence). This CDR3 contains 13 residues. CDR3 loop: CASSLYGFAEAFF. The CDR3 DNA sequence: TGTGCCAGCAGCTTATATGGGTTCGCTGAAGCTTTCTTT.

The chain carries TRBV6-1 and TRBJ1-1; 9 nucleotides match TRBD1. The CDR3 spans 13 residues. Trimming took 8 bases from V and 6 from J; bases not matched to a gene: 7. Germline assignment: CDR1 MNHNS and CDR2 SASEGT. Written as DNA, the CDR3 is TGTGCCAGCCGGTTGGGACAGGGCTCTGAAGCTTTCTTT. This codes for CASRLGQGSEAFF.

The chain recombines TRBV6-5 with TRBJ1-2; no definite D call. V was clipped by 5 bases and J by 2 bases, with 12 bases between them. In germline, CDR1 is MNHEY, CDR2 SVGAGI. The CDR3 is made up of 14 amino acids. The CDR3 loop reads CASSESGRNYGYTF. In DNA form, the CDR3 reads TGTGCCAGCAGTGAGTCCGGACGGAACTATGGCTACACCTTC.

CDR3 in DNA: TGTGCCAGCAGCTTAGGTTCCGGGACAGGGGTGGCCAATGAGCAGTTCTTC. Translating gives CASSLGSGTGVANEQFF. The rearrangement uses TRBV11-2 and TRBJ2-1; 10 nucleotides align to TRBD1. This CDR3 spans 17 amino acids. After removal of 1 base from V and 6 bases from J, the junction contained 9 bases not matched to a gene. Germline lookup yields CDR1 SGHAT and CDR2 FQNNGV. The variable domain in full, completed from reference TRBV11-2 and TRBJ2-1, reads EAGVAQSPRYKIIEKRQSVAFWCNPISGHATLYWYQQILGQGPKLLIQFQNNGVVDDSQLPKDRFSAERLKGVDSTLKIQPAKLEDSAVYLCASSLGSGTGVANEQFFGPGTRLTVL.

The genes are TRBV19 and TRBJ2-5; 7 nucleotides align to TRBD2. V dropped 3 bases and J dropped 3; count of bases not matched to a gene: 7. CDR3 length: 15 residues. Per germline, CDR1 LNHDA and CDR2 SQIVND (reference sequence). Here the CDR3 DNA reads TGTGCCAGTAGTATGTGGACGGCGGGGGAAGAGACCCAGTACTTC. Its protein product is CASSMWTAGEETQYF.

The J gene is TRBJ2-1, the V gene TRBV5-1; the D gene is possibly TRBD1 (6 bases). CDR3 length: 12 residues. Per the germline V gene, CDR1 is SGHRS and CDR2 is YFSETQ. With 4 bases removed from V and 8 bases from J, the gap between germline ends came to 10 bases. CDR3 region: CASSPNRDEQFF. CDR3 coding DNA: TGCGCCAGCAGCCCGAACAGGGATGAGCAGTTCTTC.